Listed below are T cell receptor beta chains from one sample, sequenced in a study of shared clonotypes between healthy human individuals. Using immunoSEQ multiplex PCR, the repertoire was profiled, and TCRdb retains in-frame clones only, with some absent. Of hundreds of thousands of clones listed, approximately 96% were seen once; the top ten hold roughly 0.1%. Sequences were obtained from naive CD8+ T cells sorted from blood. Source of these receptors: a woman aged 25 to 39 in good health. Each CDR3 is given without its conserved first and last residue.

v_call	j_call	cdr3_aa
TRBV10-2	TRBJ1-5	ASRAKGNQPQH
TRBV2	TRBJ1-4	ASASMGSNEKLF
TRBV28	TRBJ2-5	ASSLGVWETQY
TRBV5-1	TRBJ2-2	ATEMGGGGEGSGELF
TRBV14	TRBJ1-1	ASSQALNPKAF
TRBV28	TRBJ2-7	ASSLNEQY
TRBV2	TRBJ2-7	ASSETGLDEQY
TRBV28	TRBJ2-7	ASSLQSDRGPDYEQY
TRBV10-1	TRBJ1-3	ASSESLMTGNTIY
TRBV7-8	TRBJ2-3	ASSSGQGSDTQY
TRBV5-8	TRBJ2-4	ASSYRKQGSIQY
TRBV7-2	TRBJ2-1	ASSLVSKGDEQF
TRBV27	TRBJ2-2	ASSFPSGELF
TRBV2	TRBJ2-7	ASRGDPNYEQY
TRBV9	TRBJ2-7	ASSGWTSGRYEQY